The following is a T cell receptor beta chain sequence with its context. Its antigen target is currently unknown. Per-base quality was not reported, and no clone a single base away is much larger than it. Reads for this sample came from an Illumina NovaSeq 6000. TCR cDNA was made using 5'RACE template switching, a step that added a universal primer site and unique molecular identifiers. Priming for cDNA synthesis came from both the TCR alpha and TCR beta constant segments. Two PCR steps were used to amplify libraries, with sample barcodes and sequencing adapters being added in the second step. Libraries were sequenced on Illumina HiSeq 2500 (2x100 bp) or NovaSeq (2x150 bp). In the authors' own workflow: Demultiplexing of reads and collapsing into UMI consensus sequences were performed with MIGEC, and V(D)J alignment was carried out with MiXCR. Clonotypes responding to the vaccine were identified with edgeR on replicate PBMC samples, with the criteria of FDR below 0.01 and a log2 fold change above 5 up to day 15. CD4 or CD8 identity was assigned to each bulk clonotype according to whether the clonotype was present at higher abundance in the sequenced CD4 repertoire or the sequenced CD8 repertoire. TCRdb passed the public sequencing reads through fastp at Q25 and MiXCR, retaining productive beta sequences. Each entry merges the rows of one CDR3 protein and shows their most common DNA and genes. The V and J calls and clone size are TCRdb's, not the authors'. Present in this sample are approximately 260,000 distinct CDR3 sequences, approximately 5.2% of which were seen just once. The ten largest clones take up less than 3.5% of the sample.

The label giving this sample's treatment or condition can be read as: live attenuated yellow fever vaccine strain. PBMCs were isolated from peripheral blood using a standard Ficoll-Paque protocol. Dynabeads CD4 and CD8 positive selection kits were used to isolate CD4 and CD8 T-cell fractions. TriZol was used to extract RNA from bulk PBMCs, from CD4 and CD8 fractions, and from dextramer-positive and dextramer-negative fractions. The data are from a study of T cells after yellow fever vaccination (dated by TCRdb to about 2019). Regarding the research as a whole: Libraries from fractions with low cell numbers were prepared with the SMART-Seq v4 Ultra Low Input RNA kit. Blood was drawn at multiple timepoints before and after primary and secondary immunization, with bulk PBMC replicates and cell subsets isolated. Two healthy male donors, one aged 18 to 30 and one aged 30 to 39 years, were included in the cohort. To track T-cell clones before and after primary and booster YFV17D yellow fever vaccination, bulk TCR alpha and beta repertoires were sequenced longitudinally. Overall study outcomes, separate from this receptor: Most clones expanded after primary vaccination were re-detected after the booster (almost 98% of CD4 and about nine tenths of CD8), suggesting broad memory maintenance. Because only a couple of donors were included in the study, the extent to which the findings can be generalized is limited. Because abundant contaminating clonotypes from the bulk population could be contained in FACS-sorted repertoires, computational filtering was required. Compared with the primary T-cell response, the secondary T-cell response was weaker but faster, peaking on day 5 rather than day 15. A small share of clonotypes occurred in both CD4 and CD8 compartments, likely arising from convergent recombination.

This receptor was identified in a man in his late teens or twenties who received the YFV17D yellow fever vaccine. Sequenced material: CD4+ T cells sorted from PBMCs, taken on the day of the yellow fever booster vaccination.

The CDR3 region reads CASSRIRGSYGYTF. The bases read TGTGCCAGCAGCCGCATCAGGGGTAGCTATGGCTACACCTTC. The chain links TRBV12-3 or TRBV12-4 with TRBJ1-2; the best D guess is TRBD1, with 6 bases matching. V gives up 6 bases and J gives up 4 bases, and the segment between their germline ends measures 15 bases. The CDR3 numbers 14 residues from cysteine through phenylalanine. CDR3 DNA is the only sequence kept; it has 42 bases, read in frame from the first base.